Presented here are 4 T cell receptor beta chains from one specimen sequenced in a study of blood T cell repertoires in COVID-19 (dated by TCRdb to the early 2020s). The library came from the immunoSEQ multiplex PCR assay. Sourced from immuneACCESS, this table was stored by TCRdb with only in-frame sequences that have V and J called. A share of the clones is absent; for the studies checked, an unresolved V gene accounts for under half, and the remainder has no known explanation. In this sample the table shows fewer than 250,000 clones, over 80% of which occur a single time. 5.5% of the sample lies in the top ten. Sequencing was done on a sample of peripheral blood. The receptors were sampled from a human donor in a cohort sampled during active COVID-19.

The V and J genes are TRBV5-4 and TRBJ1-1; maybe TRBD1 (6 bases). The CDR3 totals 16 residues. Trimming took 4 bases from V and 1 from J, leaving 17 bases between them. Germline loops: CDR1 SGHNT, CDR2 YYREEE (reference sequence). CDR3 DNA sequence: TGTGCCAGCAGCATAGGGGGTGGACACCGGAACACTGAAGCTTTCTTT. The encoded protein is CASSIGGGHRNTEAFF.

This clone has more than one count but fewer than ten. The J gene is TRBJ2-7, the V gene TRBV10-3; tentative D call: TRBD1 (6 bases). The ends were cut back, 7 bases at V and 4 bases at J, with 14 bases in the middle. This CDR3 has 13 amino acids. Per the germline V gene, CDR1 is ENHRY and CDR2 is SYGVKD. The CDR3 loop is CAITPGEQYEQYF. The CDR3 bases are TGTGCCATCACACCAGGGGAACAATACGAGCAGTACTTC.

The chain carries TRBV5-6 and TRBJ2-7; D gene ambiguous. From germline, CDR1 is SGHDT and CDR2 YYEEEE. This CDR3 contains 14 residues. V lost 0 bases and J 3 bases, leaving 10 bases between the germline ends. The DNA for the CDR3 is TGTGCCAGCAGCTTGGATCCAGTTAACTACGAGCAGTACTTC. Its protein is CASSLDPVNYEQYF.

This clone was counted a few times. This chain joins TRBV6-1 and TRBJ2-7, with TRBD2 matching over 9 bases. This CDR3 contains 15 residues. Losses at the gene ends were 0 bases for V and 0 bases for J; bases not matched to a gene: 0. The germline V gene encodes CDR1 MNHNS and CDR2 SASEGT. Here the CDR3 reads CASSEASGSSYEQYF. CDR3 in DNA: TGTGCCAGCAGTGAAGCTAGCGGGAGCTCCTACGAGCAGTACTTC.